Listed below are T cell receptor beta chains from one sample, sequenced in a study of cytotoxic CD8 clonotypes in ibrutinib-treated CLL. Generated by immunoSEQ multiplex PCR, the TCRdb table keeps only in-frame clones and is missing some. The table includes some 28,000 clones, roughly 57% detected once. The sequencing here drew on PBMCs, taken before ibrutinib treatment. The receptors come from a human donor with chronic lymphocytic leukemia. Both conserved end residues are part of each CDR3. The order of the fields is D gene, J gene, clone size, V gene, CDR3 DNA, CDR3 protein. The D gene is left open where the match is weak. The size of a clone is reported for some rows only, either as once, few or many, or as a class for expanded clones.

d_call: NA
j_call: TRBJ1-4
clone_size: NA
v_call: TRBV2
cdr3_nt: TGTGCCAGCAGTGAACATAGAGGGGTGGTGCGGGAAAAACTGTTTTTT
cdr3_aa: CASSEHRGVVREKLFF

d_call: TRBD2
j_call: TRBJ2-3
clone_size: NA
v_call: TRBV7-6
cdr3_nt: TGTGCCAGCAGCTTAGCCCCACCTAGCGGGAAGGGCTCAGATACGCAGTATTTT
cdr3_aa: CASSLAPPSGKGSDTQYF

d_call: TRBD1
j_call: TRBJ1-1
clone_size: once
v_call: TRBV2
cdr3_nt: TGTGCCAGCAGTGCCTCCGGGACAGCCGCCGAAGCTTTCTTT
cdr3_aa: CASSASGTAAEAFF

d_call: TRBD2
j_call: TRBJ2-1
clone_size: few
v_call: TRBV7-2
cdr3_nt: TGTGCCAGCAGCGCTCCGGGACTAGCTCTAGAGCAGTTCTTC
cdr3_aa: CASSAPGLALEQFF

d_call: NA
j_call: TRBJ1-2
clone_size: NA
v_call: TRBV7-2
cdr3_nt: TGTGCCAGCAGCTTCGCGAAGGTGTGGCAGGGAGACAGCTACACCTTC
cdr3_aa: CASSFAKVWQGDSYTF

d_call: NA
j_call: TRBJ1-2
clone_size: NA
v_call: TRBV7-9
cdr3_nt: TGTGCCAGCAGCTTCCAGGGGATTGGGGGCTACACCTTC
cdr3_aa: CASSFQGIGGYTF

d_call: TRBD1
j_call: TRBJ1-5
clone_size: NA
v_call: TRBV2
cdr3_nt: TGTGCCAGCAGTAGGACAGGCGATCAGCCCCAGCATTTT
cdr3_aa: CASSRTGDQPQHF

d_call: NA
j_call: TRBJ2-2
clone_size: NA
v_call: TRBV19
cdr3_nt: TGTGCCAGTAGTATCCTTTTAGGAGGTAGTCACGGGGAGCTGTTTTTT
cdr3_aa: CASSILLGGSHGELFF

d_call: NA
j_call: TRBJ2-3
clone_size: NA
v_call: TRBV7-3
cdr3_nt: TGTGCCAGCAGCTTTGGGGGTGCAGATACGCAGTATTTT
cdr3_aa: CASSFGGADTQYF

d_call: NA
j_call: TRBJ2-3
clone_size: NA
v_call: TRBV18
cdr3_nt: TGTGCCAGCTCACCAGGACCGACAGATACGCAGTATTTT
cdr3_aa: CASSPGPTDTQYF

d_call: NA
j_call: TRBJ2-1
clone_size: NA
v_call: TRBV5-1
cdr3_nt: TGCGCCAGCAGCTTGGAAAACAATGAGCAGTTCTTC
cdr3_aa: CASSLENNEQFF

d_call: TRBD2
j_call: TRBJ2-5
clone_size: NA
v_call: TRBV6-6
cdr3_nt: TGTGCCAGCAGTTACTTGGGGACTAGCGGACAAGAGACCCAGTACTTC
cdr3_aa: CASSYLGTSGQETQYF

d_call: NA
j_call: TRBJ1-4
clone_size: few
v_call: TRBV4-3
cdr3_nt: TGCGCCAGCAGCCAAGAAGGGCAGGGCGGTGAAAAACTGTTTTTT
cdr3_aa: CASSQEGQGGEKLFF

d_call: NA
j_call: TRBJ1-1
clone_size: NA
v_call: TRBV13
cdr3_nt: TGTGCCAGCAGCTTAGTTGGGTCAGGCGGCGGCAGCACTGAAGCTTTCTTT
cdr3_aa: CASSLVGSGGGSTEAFF

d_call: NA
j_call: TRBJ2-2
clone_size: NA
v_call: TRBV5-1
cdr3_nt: TGCGCCAGCAGCTTGGTGGCAGGCGCGAACACCGGGGAGCTGTTTTTT
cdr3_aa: CASSLVAGANTGELFF

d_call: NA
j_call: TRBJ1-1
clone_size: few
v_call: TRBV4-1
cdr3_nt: TGCGCCAGCAGCCAAGGGGGCTCTGAAGCTTTCTTT
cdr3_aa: CASSQGGSEAFF

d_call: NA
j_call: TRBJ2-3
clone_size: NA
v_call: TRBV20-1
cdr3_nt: TGCAGTGCTAAAGAGGGGGGTACGCAGTATTTT
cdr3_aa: CSAKEGGTQYF

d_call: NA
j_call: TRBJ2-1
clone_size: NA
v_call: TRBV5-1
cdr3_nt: TGCGCCAGCAGCTTGGTGGCAGGGGCTGAGCAGTTCTTC
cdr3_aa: CASSLVAGAEQFF

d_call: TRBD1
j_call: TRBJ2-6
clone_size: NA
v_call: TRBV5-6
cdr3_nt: TGTGCCAGCAGCTGGGGGACAGGACCCTCTGGGGCCAACGTCCTGACTTTC
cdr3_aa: CASSWGTGPSGANVLTF

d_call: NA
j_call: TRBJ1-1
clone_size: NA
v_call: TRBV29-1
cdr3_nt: TGCAGCACGGGATTACCCGGCACTGAAGCTTTCTTT
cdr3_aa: CSTGLPGTEAFF

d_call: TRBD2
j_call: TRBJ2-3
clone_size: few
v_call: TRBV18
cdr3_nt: TGTGCCAGCACGGGACTAGCGGGACCCACAGATACGCAGTATTTT
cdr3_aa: CASTGLAGPTDTQYF

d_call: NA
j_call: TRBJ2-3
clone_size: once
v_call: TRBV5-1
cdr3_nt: TGCGCCAGCGGGGGCTGGAGGGCCAGCACAGATACGCAGTATTTT
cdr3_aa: CASGGWRASTDTQYF

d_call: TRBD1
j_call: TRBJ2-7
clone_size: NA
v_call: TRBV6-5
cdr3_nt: TGTGCCAGCAGTTACGGGACAGACTACGAGCAGTACTTC
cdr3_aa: CASSYGTDYEQYF

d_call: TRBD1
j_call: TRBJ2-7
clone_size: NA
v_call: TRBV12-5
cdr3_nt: TGTGCTAGTGGTTGGGGCCGGGACAGGGTTTACGAGCAGTACTTC
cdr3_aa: CASGWGRDRVYEQYF

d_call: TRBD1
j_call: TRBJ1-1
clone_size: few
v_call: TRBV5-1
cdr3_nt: TGCGCCAGCAGCTTACAGGGGGAAGCTTTCTTT
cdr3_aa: CASSLQGEAFF

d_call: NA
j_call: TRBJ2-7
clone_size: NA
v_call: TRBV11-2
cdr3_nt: TGTGCCAGCAGCTTATACGGATACGAGCAGTACTTC
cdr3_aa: CASSLYGYEQYF

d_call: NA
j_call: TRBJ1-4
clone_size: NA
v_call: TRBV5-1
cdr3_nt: TGCGCCAGCAGCCGGGGGACAAAGAATGAAAAACTGTTTTTT
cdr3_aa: CASSRGTKNEKLFF